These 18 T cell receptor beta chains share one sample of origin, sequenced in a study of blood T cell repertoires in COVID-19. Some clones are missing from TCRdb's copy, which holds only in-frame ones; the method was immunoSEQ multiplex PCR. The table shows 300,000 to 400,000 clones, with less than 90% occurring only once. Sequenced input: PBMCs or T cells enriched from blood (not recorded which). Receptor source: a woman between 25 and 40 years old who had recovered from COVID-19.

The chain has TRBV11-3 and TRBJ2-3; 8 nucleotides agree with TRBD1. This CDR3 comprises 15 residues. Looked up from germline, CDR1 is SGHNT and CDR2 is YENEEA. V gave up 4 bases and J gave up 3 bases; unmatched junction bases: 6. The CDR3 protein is CASSSGQALTDTQYF. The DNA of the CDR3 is TGTGCCAGCAGCTCGGGACAGGCCCTGACAGATACGCAGTATTTT.

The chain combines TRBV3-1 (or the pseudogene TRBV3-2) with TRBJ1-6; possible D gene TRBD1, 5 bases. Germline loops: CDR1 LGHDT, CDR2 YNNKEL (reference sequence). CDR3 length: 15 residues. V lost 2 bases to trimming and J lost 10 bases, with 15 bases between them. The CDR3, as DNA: TGTGCCAGCAGCCAAACGGGGGTTGGTGGGTCACCCCTCCACTTT. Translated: CASSQTGVGGSPLHF.

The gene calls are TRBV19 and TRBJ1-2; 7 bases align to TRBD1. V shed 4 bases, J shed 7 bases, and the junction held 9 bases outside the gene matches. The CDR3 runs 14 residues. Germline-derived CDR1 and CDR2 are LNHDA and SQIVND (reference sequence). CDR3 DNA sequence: TGTGCCAGTAGTACCCCTGGACAGGAGACTGGCTACACCTTC. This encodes CASSTPGQETGYTF.

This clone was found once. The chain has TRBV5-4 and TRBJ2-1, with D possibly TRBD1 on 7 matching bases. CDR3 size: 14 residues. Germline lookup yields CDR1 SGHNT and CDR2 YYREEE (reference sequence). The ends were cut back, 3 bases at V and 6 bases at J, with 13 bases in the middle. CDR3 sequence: CASSSQGRTNEQFF. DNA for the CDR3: TGTGCCAGCAGCTCACAGGGGAGGACCAATGAGCAGTTCTTC.

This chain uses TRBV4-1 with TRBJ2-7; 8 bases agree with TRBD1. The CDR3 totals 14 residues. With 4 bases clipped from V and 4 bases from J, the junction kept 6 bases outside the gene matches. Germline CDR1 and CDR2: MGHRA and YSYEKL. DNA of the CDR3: TGCGCCAGCAGCCTCCGGACAGGGCTATACGAGCAGTACTTC. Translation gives CASSLRTGLYEQYF.

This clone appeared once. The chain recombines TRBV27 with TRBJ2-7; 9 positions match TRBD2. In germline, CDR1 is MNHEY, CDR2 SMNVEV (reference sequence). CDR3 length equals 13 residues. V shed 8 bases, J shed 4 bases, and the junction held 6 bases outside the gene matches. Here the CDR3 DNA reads TGTGCCAGCGAACCGGGACTAGCTTACGAGCAGTACTTC. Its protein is CASEPGLAYEQYF.

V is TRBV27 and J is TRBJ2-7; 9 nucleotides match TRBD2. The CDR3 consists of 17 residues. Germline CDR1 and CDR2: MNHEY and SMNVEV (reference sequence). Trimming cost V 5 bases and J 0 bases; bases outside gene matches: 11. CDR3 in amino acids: CASSPHEAGGRSYEQYF. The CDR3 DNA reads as TGTGCCAGCAGTCCCCACGAAGCGGGGGGCCGCTCCTACGAGCAGTACTTC.

The CDR3 sequence is CASTLDRGASYEQYF. The CDR3 DNA is TGTGCCAGCACCCTAGACAGGGGGGCCTCCTACGAGCAGTACTTC. This chain uses TRBV2 with TRBJ2-7, with 9 nucleotides matching TRBD1. CDR1 and CDR2 from the germline V gene are SNHLY and FYNNEI. CDR3 length equals 15 residues. Trimming cost V 7 bases and J 0 bases; bases outside gene matches: 7.

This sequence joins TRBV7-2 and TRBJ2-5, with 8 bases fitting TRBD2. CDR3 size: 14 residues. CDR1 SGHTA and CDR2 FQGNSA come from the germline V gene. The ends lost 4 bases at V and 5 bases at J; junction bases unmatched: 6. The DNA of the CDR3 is TGTGCCAGCAGCTCGCGGACTAGCCGGGAGACCCAGTACTTC. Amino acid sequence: CASSSRTSRETQYF.

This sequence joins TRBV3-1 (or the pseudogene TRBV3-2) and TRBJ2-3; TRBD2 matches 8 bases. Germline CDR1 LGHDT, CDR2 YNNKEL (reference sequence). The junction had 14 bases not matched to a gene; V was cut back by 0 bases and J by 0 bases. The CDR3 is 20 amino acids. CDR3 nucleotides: TGTGCCAGCAGCCAAGATACGTTTTGGACTAGCCACCGTAGCACAGATACGCAGTATTTT. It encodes CASSQDTFWTSHRSTDTQYF.

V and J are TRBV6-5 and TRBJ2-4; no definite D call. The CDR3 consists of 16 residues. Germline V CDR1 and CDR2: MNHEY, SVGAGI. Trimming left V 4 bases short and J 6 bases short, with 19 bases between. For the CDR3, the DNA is TGTGCCAGCAGTTCCAGGCAGGCCGCCCCCAGAAACATTCAGTACTTC. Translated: CASSSRQAAPRNIQYF.

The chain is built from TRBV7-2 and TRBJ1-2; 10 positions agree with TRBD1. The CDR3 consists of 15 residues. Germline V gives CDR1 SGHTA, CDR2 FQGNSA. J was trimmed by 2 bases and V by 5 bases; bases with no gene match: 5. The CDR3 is CASSPQTGGNYGYTF. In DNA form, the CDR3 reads TGTGCCAGCAGCCCACAGACAGGGGGCAACTATGGCTACACCTTC.

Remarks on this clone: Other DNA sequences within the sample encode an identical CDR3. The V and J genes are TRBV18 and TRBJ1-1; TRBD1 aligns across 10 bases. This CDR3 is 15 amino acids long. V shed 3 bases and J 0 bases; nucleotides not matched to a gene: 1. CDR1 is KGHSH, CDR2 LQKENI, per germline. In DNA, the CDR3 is TGTGCCAGCTCACCGGGACAGGGGATGAACACTGAAGCTTTCTTT. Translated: CASSPGQGMNTEAFF.

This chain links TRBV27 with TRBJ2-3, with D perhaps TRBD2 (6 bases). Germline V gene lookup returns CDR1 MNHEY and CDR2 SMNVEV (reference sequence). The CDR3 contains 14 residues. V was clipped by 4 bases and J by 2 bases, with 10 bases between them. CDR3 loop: CASSWGVPTDTQYF. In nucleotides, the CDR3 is TGTGCCAGCAGTTGGGGGGTCCCCACAGATACGCAGTATTTT.

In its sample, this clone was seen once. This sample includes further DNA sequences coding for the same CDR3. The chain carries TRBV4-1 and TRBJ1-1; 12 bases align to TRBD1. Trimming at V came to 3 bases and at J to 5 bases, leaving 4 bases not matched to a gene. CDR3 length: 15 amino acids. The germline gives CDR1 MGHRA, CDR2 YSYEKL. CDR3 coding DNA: TGCGCCAGCAGCCATCCGGGACAGGGGGCAACTGAAGCTTTCTTT. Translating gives CASSHPGQGATEAFF.

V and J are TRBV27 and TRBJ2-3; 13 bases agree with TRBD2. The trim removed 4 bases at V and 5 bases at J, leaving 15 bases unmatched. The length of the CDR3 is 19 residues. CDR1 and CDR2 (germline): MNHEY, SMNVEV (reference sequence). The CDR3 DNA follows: TGTGCCAGCAGTTCTATCGAAACACTAGCGGGGGGGCCTGGAGATACGCAGTATTTT. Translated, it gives CASSSIETLAGGPGDTQYF.

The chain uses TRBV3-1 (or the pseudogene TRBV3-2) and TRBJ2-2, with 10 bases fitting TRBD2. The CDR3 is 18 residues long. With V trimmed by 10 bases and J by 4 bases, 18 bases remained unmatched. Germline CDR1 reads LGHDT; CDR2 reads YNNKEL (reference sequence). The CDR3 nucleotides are TGTGCCACCATTCTCGAAGGACTAGCGGCAGTGGTCACCGGGGAGCTGTTTTTT. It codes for CATILEGLAAVVTGELFF.

The CDR3 here is CASSYFAGELFF. CDR3 coding DNA: TGTGCCAGCAGTTACTTCGCCGGGGAGCTGTTTTTT. The chain has TRBV6-2 or TRBV6-3 and TRBJ2-2; no firm D call. The CDR3 consists of 12 residues. Trimming shortened V by 1 base and J by 6 bases, and 3 bases separated the two germline ends. Germline V gene data show CDR1 as MNHEY and CDR2 as SVGEGT.